Below, 27 T cell receptor beta chains from the same sample are listed, as sequenced in a study of T cells after yellow fever vaccination. TCRdb used MiXCR to reprocess the 5' RACE reads, holding one entry per CDR3 protein. The sample lists about 630,000 distinct CDR3 sequences, approximately 13% seen once, with 14% to 15% in the top ten. This specimen consisted of PBMCs, obtained on the day of the yellow fever booster vaccination. The source of these receptors is a man in his thirties or forties who received the YFV17D yellow fever vaccine.

This clonotype was observed a few times. The chain links TRBV19 to TRBJ2-3; possibly TRBD1 for D (6 bases). Germline CDR1 and CDR2: LNHDA and SQIVND (reference sequence). V shed 5 bases and J shed 3 bases, with 12 bases lying between them. CDR3 length equals 14 residues. The DNA for the CDR3 is TGTGCCAGTAGTCCCCGACAGGAGACAGATACGCAGTATTTT. Translation: CASSPRQETDTQYF.

This clonotype was observed a few times. This chain uses TRBV5-1 with TRBJ2-7; 7 nucleotides agree with TRBD2. Germline CDR1 is SGHRS and CDR2 is YFSETQ. Unmatched junction bases numbered 10, after V lost 5 bases and J lost 5 bases. This CDR3 has 14 amino acids. The CDR3 bases are TGCGCCAGCAGTAATGCACTAGCGTCCCACGAGCAGTACTTC. This translates into CASSNALASHEQYF.

The V and J genes are TRBV20-1 and TRBJ1-6; no definite D call. CDR1 and CDR2 (germline): DFQATT, SNEGSKA (reference sequence). The V and J ends lost 2 bases and 7 bases respectively, with 9 bases between them. CDR3 length: 13 amino acids. The CDR3 here is CSARQDQNSPLHF. For the CDR3, the DNA is TGCAGTGCTAGACAGGATCAGAATTCACCCCTCCACTTT.

V is TRBV5-1 and J is TRBJ2-5; TRBD1 is a possible D gene (5 bases). The CDR3 sequence is 13 residues long. Germline assignment: CDR1 SGHRS and CDR2 YFSETQ. V lost 6 bases to trimming and J lost 4 bases, with 13 bases between them. CDR3 DNA sequence: TGCGCCAGCAACGCAGGGTCTTTAGAGACCCAGTACTTC. This codes for CASNAGSLETQYF.

This clonotype showed up just a few times. V is TRBV5-1 and J is TRBJ2-4, with a weak D call TRBD2 (6 bases). Trimming left V 0 bases short and J 7 bases short, with 20 bases between. Germline-derived CDR1 and CDR2 are SGHRS and YFSETQ. The CDR3 spans 17 residues. The CDR3 nucleotides are TGCGCCAGCAGCTTGGAGTACGGGAGAGTTGGTACGAACATTCAGTACTTC. It yields the protein CASSLEYGRVGTNIQYF.

This sequence joins TRBV29-1 and TRBJ2-3; D is undetermined. The germline V gene encodes CDR1 SQVTM and CDR2 ANQGSEA. V lost 1 base to trimming and J lost 7 bases, with 9 bases between them. CDR3 length equals 12 residues. CDR3 sequence reads: CSVEAGLNTQYF. CDR3 DNA: TGCAGCGTTGAAGCCGGGTTGAATACGCAGTATTTT.

This clonotype was detected only a few times. This chain connects TRBV6-1 to TRBJ2-5; D possibly corresponds to TRBD2 (6 bases). CDR1 is MNHNS, CDR2 SASEGT, per germline. V lost 5 bases to trimming and J lost 2 bases, with 12 bases between them. The CDR3 is 14 amino acids. The CDR3: CASSTRGTQETQYF. The DNA of the CDR3 is TGTGCCAGCAGTACCCGCGGGACGCAAGAGACCCAGTACTTC.

To note about this clonotype: One end of the junction fails to match germline, which may point to a read error. This sequence joins TRBV12-3 or TRBV12-4 and TRBJ2-7, with D uncertain. This CDR3 spans 13 amino acids. CDR3 region: CASSFARTYELYF. The CDR3 nucleotides are TGTGCCAGCAGTTTTGCCAGAACCTACGAGCTGTACTTC.

V and J are TRBV20-1 and TRBJ2-7; 10 bases align to TRBD2. Germline V gene lookup returns CDR1 DFQATT and CDR2 SNEGSKA (reference sequence). V lost 5 bases, J lost 3 bases, and 10 bases stayed unmatched. The CDR3 extends over 15 amino acids. CDR3 DNA: TGCAGTGCTGCCAAGCGACTAGCGGGCAGCTACGAGCAGTACTTC. The encoded protein is CSAAKRLAGSYEQYF.

The chain is built from TRBV14 and TRBJ2-1; no reliable D call. The CDR3 runs 15 residues. CDR1 is SGHDN, CDR2 FVKESK, per germline. V lost 3 bases, J lost 8 bases, and 17 bases lay in between. CDR3 sequence: CASSHLTLLGDEQFF. CDR3 sequence (DNA): TGTGCCAGCAGCCACCTAACACTCCTGGGTGATGAGCAGTTCTTC.

V gene TRBV6-2 or TRBV6-3 combines with J gene TRBJ1-5; 10 bases agree with TRBD1. The CDR3 sequence is 16 residues long. With 4 bases clipped from V and 1 base from J, the junction kept 4 bases outside the gene matches. Germline lookup yields CDR1 MNHEY and CDR2 SVGEGT. The CDR3 nucleotides read TGTGCCAGCAGTTCTGACAGGGGGCTCAGCAATCAGCCCCAGCATTTT. Protein product: CASSSDRGLSNQPQHF.

This rearrangement joins TRBV7-3 to TRBJ2-3; D is ambiguous. Germline lookup yields CDR1 SGHTA and CDR2 FQGTGA. Trimming took off 3 bases at V and 1 base at J, with 8 bases between the two ends. The CDR3 covers 14 residues. CDR3: CASSFGVGTDTQYF. In DNA form, the CDR3 reads TGTGCCAGCAGCTTTGGGGTCGGCACAGATACGCAGTATTTT.

The chain carries TRBV10-1 and TRBJ2-3, with D possibly being TRBD2 (6 bases). The CDR3 totals 13 residues. Germline values: CDR1 WNHNN, CDR2 SYGVQD (reference sequence). V was clipped by 10 bases and J by 3 bases, with 14 bases between them. The CDR3 region is CATRRGATDTQYF. CDR3 nucleotides: TGCGCCACCCGGAGGGGCGCAACAGATACGCAGTATTTT.

This clonotype has more than one count but fewer than ten. The CDR3 loop reads CASSQDRGTTYGYTF. As DNA, the CDR3 is TGTGCCAGCAGCCAGGACAGGGGCACAACTTATGGCTACACCTTC. This chain connects TRBV4-2 to TRBJ1-2, with 9 positions matching TRBD1. V was pared by 3 bases and J by 5 bases, with 7 bases of the junction left unmatched. Germline V lookup: CDR1 LGHNA, CDR2 YNFKEQ. This CDR3 comprises 15 residues.

This rearrangement joins TRBV7-2 to TRBJ2-1; 10 bases map to TRBD2. This CDR3 contains 15 residues. The germline V gene has CDR1 SGHTA and CDR2 FQGNSA. Trimming removed 5 bases from V and 8 bases from J; junction bases left unmatched: 9. Written as DNA, the CDR3 is TGTGCCAGCAGCAATAGAGCGGGAGGGCATTATGAGCAGTTCTTC. Its translation is CASSNRAGGHYEQFF.

J is TRBJ1-4 and V is TRBV4-3, with D tentatively TRBD1 (6 bases). Trimming shortened V by 4 bases and J by 7 bases, and 16 bases separated the two germline ends. Germline CDR1 reads LGHNA; CDR2 reads YSLEER. The CDR3 is 15 residues long. The CDR3 nucleotides read TGCGCCAGCAGCCTTTTACAGGGCGTGGGTGAAAAACTGTTTTTT. It translates to CASSLLQGVGEKLFF.

The chain employs TRBV28 and TRBJ2-3; 15 bases align to TRBD2. The germline gives CDR1 MDHEN, CDR2 SYDVKM. This CDR3 has 16 amino acids. V lost 4 bases, J lost 6 bases, and 5 bases stayed unmatched. CDR3 nucleotide sequence: TGTGCCAGCAGTTGGGGGACTAGCGGGAGGCGCGATACGCAGTATTTT. Its protein is CASSWGTSGRRDTQYF.

The chain recombines TRBV4-3 with TRBJ2-5; 10 positions match TRBD1. The CDR3 covers 15 residues. Looked up from germline, CDR1 is LGHNA and CDR2 is YSLEER. The V segment lost 5 bases and the J segment 2 bases; nucleotides outside the gene matches: 5. Written as DNA, the CDR3 is TGCGCCAGCAGCACCGGGACAGGGGTTCAAGAGACCCAGTACTTC. Translated: CASSTGTGVQETQYF.

This clonotype was seen at least ten times. The CDR3 coding sequence is TGCGCCAGCAGCAGGGATAGCAATCAGCCCCAGCATTTT. It is translated as CASSRDSNQPQHF. The chain links TRBV4-3 to TRBJ1-5; D uncertain. The CDR3 has 13 amino acids. The V gene lost 5 bases and the J gene lost 0 bases, with 5 bases spanning the gap. Germline CDR1 is LGHNA and CDR2 is YSLEER.

This clonotype has more than one count but fewer than ten. This rearrangement joins TRBV20-1 to TRBJ2-1, with D perhaps being TRBD1 or TRBD2 (5 bases each). This CDR3 contains 11 residues. CDR1 is DFQATT, CDR2 SNEGSKA, per germline (reference sequence). The germline V and J ends were trimmed by 5 bases and 8 bases, with 10 bases remaining between them. CDR3 sequence (DNA): TGCAGTGCTGGCCGAGGGGATGAGCAGTTCTTC. It specifies CSAGRGDEQFF.

This rearrangement joins TRBV10-3 to TRBJ2-2; D not certain. V was cut by 10 bases and J by 4 bases, with 10 bases left in between. The CDR3 runs to 12 residues. In germline, CDR1 is ENHRY, CDR2 SYGVKD. CDR3 bases: TGTGCCACGTTGGACCGCACCGGGGAGCTGTTTTTT. Its translation: CATLDRTGELFF.

In this sample, this clonotype turned up many times. The genes are TRBV2 and TRBJ2-7, with 7 bases fitting TRBD2. This CDR3 contains 15 residues. Germline trimming cut 3 bases from V and 5 bases from J; bases unmatched to any gene: 10. The germline CDR1 and CDR2 sequences are SNHLY and FYNNEI. The CDR3 loop reads CASSERSGREHEQYF. The CDR3 nucleotides are TGTGCCAGCAGTGAGAGGTCAGGGAGGGAGCACGAGCAGTACTTC.

The CDR3 loop reads CASSLVITANTGELFF. The CDR3 DNA follows: TGTGCCAGCAGCTTGGTTATTACAGCGAACACCGGGGAGCTGTTTTTT. The genes are TRBV5-4 and TRBJ2-2, with D unclear. Germline V gene lookup returns CDR1 SGHNT and CDR2 YYREEE (reference sequence). There are 16 residues in the CDR3. V lost 0 bases, J lost 0 bases, and 9 bases lay in between.

The CDR3 protein is CASNGLSTDTQYF. In nucleotides, the CDR3 is TGTGCCAGCAACGGGTTGAGCACAGATACGCAGTATTTT. The chain is built from TRBV28 and TRBJ2-3, with unresolved D. CDR3 length: 13 amino acids. The V end was cut by 7 bases, the J end by 0 bases, with 8 bases between. Germline CDR1 MDHEN, CDR2 SYDVKM.

This chain links TRBV6-5 with TRBJ1-2, with TRBD1 as a possible D gene (6 bases). This CDR3 has 15 amino acids. Trimming removed 0 bases at V and 8 bases at J, with 16 bases between. Germline CDR1 MNHEY, CDR2 SVGAGI. Written as DNA, the CDR3 is TGTGCCAGCAGTTACTCGAACAGGGAGGCGGAAGGCTACACCTTC. It specifies CASSYSNREAEGYTF.

This clonotype was seen only a few times. This chain uses TRBV7-8 with TRBJ1-2, with no clear D. Germline V lookup: CDR1 SGHVS, CDR2 FQNEAQ. The CDR3 covers 13 residues. V was trimmed by 5 bases and J by 1 base, leaving 8 bases between them. The DNA for the CDR3 is TGTGCCAGCAGCGCCGCCTTTAACTATGGCTACACCTTC. Amino acid sequence: CASSAAFNYGYTF. Based on the CDR3 plus reference TRBV7-8 and TRBJ1-2, the full variable domain is GAGVSQSPRYKVAKRGQDVALRCDPISGHVSLFWYQQALGQGPEFLTYFQNEAQLDKSGLPSDRFFAERPEGSVSTLKIQRTQQEDSAVYLCASSAAFNYGYTFGSGTRLTVV.

V gene TRBV12-3 or TRBV12-4 combines with J gene TRBJ2-1; 7 bases are shared with TRBD1. V gave up 1 base and J gave up 4 bases; unmatched junction bases: 1. The CDR3 is made up of 14 amino acids. The CDR3 DNA follows: TGTGCCAGCAGTTTAGACAGGGGATACAATGAGCAGTTCTTC. This sequence encodes CASSLDRGYNEQFF.